These 31 T cell receptor beta chains were all obtained from the same sample, sequenced in a study of blood T cells in healthy people across ages. Combining a sample-barcoded 5' primer with a J-beta primer mix, a second PCR ran for roughly 7 to 11 cycles. TCRdb processed the 5' RACE reads anew with MiXCR; each CDR3 protein has one entry. The sample comprises about 620,000 distinct CDR3 sequences, around 21% of which are singletons, and 3% to 4% rests with the top ten. Sequencing was done on a sample of blood. These TCRs come from a man aged 70 or older in good health.

This clonotype came up a few times. The chain uses TRBV7-9 and TRBJ1-1; TRBD1 is a possible D gene (6 bases). In germline, CDR1 is SEHNR, CDR2 FQNEAQ (reference sequence). CDR3 length: 14 amino acids. The V and J ends lost 1 base and 4 bases respectively, with 10 bases between them. This CDR3 is CASSLDKGGTEAFF. The CDR3 DNA is TGTGCCAGCAGCTTAGACAAAGGGGGCACTGAAGCTTTCTTT.

V gene TRBV29-1 combines with J gene TRBJ2-3; 7 bases are a match to TRBD1. V trimming: 4 bases; J trimming: 0 bases; junction bases outside the gene matches: 4. The CDR3 totals 14 residues. Germline CDR1 SQVTM, CDR2 ANQGSEA. The CDR3 region is CSVVTGASTDTQYF. CDR3 DNA: TGCAGCGTTGTCACAGGGGCTAGCACAGATACGCAGTATTTT.

V is TRBV4-3 and J is TRBJ2-2; D gene uncertain. V lost 1 base to trimming and J lost 4 bases, with 7 bases between them. There are 14 residues in the CDR3. Looked up from germline, CDR1 is LGHNA and CDR2 is YSLEER. CDR3 loop: CASSQVAFTGELFF. The CDR3 nucleotides are TGCGCCAGCAGCCAAGTGGCTTTCACCGGGGAGCTGTTTTTT.

This clonotype was seen only once. The J gene is TRBJ2-7, the V gene TRBV6-5; perhaps TRBD1 as D (6 bases). Trimming took 2 bases from V and 2 from J, leaving 10 bases between them. This CDR3 spans 14 amino acids. CDR1 MNHEY and CDR2 SVGAGI come from the germline V gene. In DNA form, the CDR3 reads TGTGCCAGCAGTTACGGGACACCTACCTACGAGCAGTACTTC. This sequence encodes CASSYGTPTYEQYF.

This clonotype was recorded many times. The chain employs TRBV18 and TRBJ2-3; D gene unclear. The CDR3 is made up of 12 amino acids. Germline lookup yields CDR1 KGHSH and CDR2 LQKENI. Trimming took off 8 bases at V and 6 bases at J, with 12 bases between the two ends. This chain's CDR3 is CASSPRTDTQYF. Written as DNA, the CDR3 is TGTGCCAGCAGCCCGCGTACGGATACGCAGTATTTT. The complete variable domain, with remaining parts taken from reference TRBV18 and TRBJ2-3, reads NAGVMQNPRHLVRRRGQEARLRCSPMKGHSHVYWYRQLPEEGLKFMVYLQKENIIDESGMPKERFSAEFPKEGPSILRIQQVVRGDSAAYFCASSPRTDTQYFGPGTRLTVL.

This clonotype was counted only a few times. The V and J genes are TRBV4-3 and TRBJ1-2; D is undetermined. V was clipped by 0 bases and J by 8 bases, with 13 bases between them. This CDR3 is built from 14 residues. The germline V gene has CDR1 LGHNA and CDR2 YSLEER. This CDR3 reads CASSQDREWYGYTF. The CDR3 coding sequence is TGCGCCAGCAGCCAAGATAGGGAATGGTACGGCTACACCTTC.

Only a few counts were recorded for this clonotype. As DNA, the CDR3 is TGTGCCAGCAGCCGACAGGGTTTTGAGCAGTTCTTC. Residues: CASSRQGFEQFF. The chain uses TRBV12-3 or TRBV12-4 and TRBJ2-1; 7 positions match TRBD1. The J segment lost 9 bases and the V segment lost 6 bases, leaving 5 bases of the junction unmatched. The CDR3 has 12 residues.

The chain couples TRBV29-1 to TRBJ2-7; maybe TRBD1 (6 bases). CDR3 size: 13 residues. Between the trimmed V and J ends, which lost 3 bases and 3 bases, there was a span of 12 bases. The germline V gene encodes CDR1 SQVTM and CDR2 ANQGSEA. CDR3 protein: CSVDGDTHYEQYF. CDR3 DNA sequence: TGCAGCGTTGATGGGGACACCCACTACGAGCAGTACTTC.

The chain combines TRBV18 with TRBJ1-5, with 10 bases identical to TRBD1. V dropped 6 bases and J dropped 1; count of bases not matched to a gene: 3. The CDR3 length is 15 residues. Germline assignment: CDR1 KGHSH and CDR2 LQKENI. The CDR3 nucleotides read TGTGCCAGCTCGCGGACAGGGGGGAGCAATCAGCCCCAGCATTTT. Amino acids: CASSRTGGSNQPQHF.

The chain links TRBV30 to TRBJ2-5, with D perhaps given as TRBD1 or TRBD2 (6 bases each). The J call may be mistaken, given a closer DNA end match to TRBJ2-1. CDR1 is GTSNPN, CDR2 SVGIG, per germline (reference sequence). The CDR3 is 13 amino acids. The CDR3 reads CAWTGAGYNEQFF. The CDR3 DNA is TGTGCCTGGACGGGGGCCGGATACAATGAGCAGTTCTTC.

The chain is built from TRBV18 and TRBJ2-5; 9 bases are shared with TRBD1. The J call is in doubt because the DNA end fits TRBJ2-7 better. The CDR3 runs 15 residues. Looked up from germline, CDR1 is KGHSH and CDR2 is LQKENI. The CDR3 DNA follows: TGTGCCAGCTCGCCGGGACAGGGAACTACCTACGAGCAGTACTTC. Protein: CASSPGQGTTYEQYF.

This clonotype came up once. In DNA form, the CDR3 reads TGTGCCAGCAGATCCAGCGGAGGCTCCTACAATGAGCAGTTCTTC. Encoded protein: CASRSSGGSYNEQFF. The rearrangement joins TRBV6-5 to TRBJ2-1, with D tentatively TRBD2 (5 bases). V dropped 6 bases and J dropped 0 bases, with 12 bases sitting between them. The CDR3 has 15 residues. Per the germline V gene, CDR1 is MNHEY and CDR2 is SVGAGI.

Points on this clonotype: A much more abundant neighbour one base away suggests this may be a read error. V gene TRBV5-1 combines with J gene TRBJ2-5, with 12 positions matching TRBD2. Near its end, the DNA agrees better with TRBJ2-7, so the J call may be wrong. CDR1 is SGHRS and CDR2 is YFSETQ in the germline V gene. The CDR3 length is 14 residues. CDR3 residues: CASRWTSGNYEQYF. CDR3 DNA: TGCGCCAGCAGATGGACTAGCGGGAACTACGAGCAGTACTTC.

The chain links TRBV7-2 to TRBJ2-3; unclear D gene. This CDR3 has 13 residues. CDR1 and CDR2 (germline): SGHTA, FQGNSA. Trimming removed 5 bases from V and 3 bases from J, with 9 bases in between. CDR3 coding DNA: TGTGCCAGCAGCCTCCCAGAAACAGATACGCAGTATTTT. This translates into CASSLPETDTQYF. The full variable domain, rest sourced from reference TRBV7-2 and TRBJ2-3, is GAGVSQSPSNKVTEKGKDVELRCDPISGHTALYWYRQSLGQGLEFLIYFQGNSAPDKSGLPSDRFSAERTGGSVSTLTIQRTQQEDSAVYLCASSLPETDTQYFGPGTRLTVL.

The chain couples TRBV28 to TRBJ2-7; 8 bases are shared with TRBD2. V shed 6 bases, J shed 2 bases, and the junction held 6 bases outside the gene matches. CDR3 size: 14 residues. Germline CDR1 and CDR2: MDHEN and SYDVKM. In DNA, the CDR3 is TGTGCCAGCAGCTTTAACGGGAGGGCCTACGAGCAGTACTTC. This gives the protein CASSFNGRAYEQYF.

This clonotype was observed many times. The chain recombines TRBV4-1 with TRBJ2-5; the match to TRBD1 covers 7 bases. The CDR3 extends over 15 amino acids. V dropped 1 base and J dropped 4; count of bases not matched to a gene: 6. Per the germline V gene, CDR1 is MGHRA and CDR2 is YSYEKL. CDR3 in DNA: TGCGCCAGCAGCCAAGTCACAGGGGTCGTAGAGACCCAGTACTTC. Amino acids: CASSQVTGVVETQYF.

The chain carries TRBV9 and TRBJ1-1, with D unclear. CDR3 length: 13 residues. From germline, CDR1 is SGDLS and CDR2 YYNGEE. The germline V and J ends were trimmed by 3 bases and 4 bases, with 10 bases remaining between them. CDR3 DNA sequence: TGTGCCAGCAGCGCCTCACAGAGCACTGAAGCTTTCTTT. This sequence encodes CASSASQSTEAFF.

This clonotype has more than one count but fewer than ten. V gene TRBV4-3 combines with J gene TRBJ2-2; 8 bases agree with TRBD2. From germline, CDR1 is LGHNA and CDR2 YSLEER. The CDR3 is 16 amino acids. V lost 0 bases to trimming and J lost 5 bases; unmatched junction nucleotides: 5. Written as DNA, the CDR3 is TGCGCCAGCAGCCAAGAAGCTAGCGGGTGGACCGGGGAGCTGTTTTTT. It specifies CASSQEASGWTGELFF.

The rearrangement links TRBV5-4 to TRBJ1-2, with D uncertain. The germline V and J ends were trimmed by 0 bases and 4 bases, with 10 bases remaining between them. This CDR3 spans 14 amino acids. CDR1 and CDR2 from the germline V gene are SGHNT and YYREEE (reference sequence). CDR3 region: CASSLGTDVYGYTF. The CDR3 bases are TGTGCCAGCAGCTTGGGGACGGATGTCTATGGCTACACCTTC.

The chain is built from TRBV9 and TRBJ1-1; D unresolved. The germline V gene encodes CDR1 SGDLS and CDR2 YYNGEE. The CDR3 runs 14 residues. Trimming stripped 2 bases from V and 0 bases from J, with 8 bases between. CDR3 nucleotide sequence: TGTGCCAGCAGCGTGGAGGCAATGAACACTGAAGCTTTCTTT. As protein: CASSVEAMNTEAFF.

The V and J genes are TRBV20-1 and TRBJ1-1; TRBD1 matches 11 bases. The CDR3 loop spans 15 amino acids. J was trimmed by 5 bases and V by 5 bases; bases with no gene match: 10. Germline assignment: CDR1 DFQATT and CDR2 SNEGSKA (reference sequence). CDR3 sequence: CSALTTGTGGTEAFF. The DNA for the CDR3 is TGCAGTGCTCTCACGACCGGGACAGGGGGGACTGAAGCTTTCTTT.

V gene TRBV5-1 combines with J gene TRBJ2-7; 9 positions agree with TRBD2. CDR3 length equals 14 residues. V was pared by 2 bases and J by 5 bases, with 5 bases of the junction left unmatched. Per the germline V gene, CDR1 is SGHRS and CDR2 is YFSETQ. This CDR3 is CASSFGSGSDEQYF. The DNA of the CDR3 is TGCGCCAGCAGCTTTGGTAGCGGGAGTGACGAGCAGTACTTC.

This clonotype was counted at least ten times. V usage is TRBV2 and J usage is TRBJ2-1; 9 bases align to TRBD1. The CDR3 has 14 residues. The germline CDR1 and CDR2 sequences are SNHLY and FYNNEI. V was pared by 6 bases and J by 7 bases, with 7 bases of the junction left unmatched. The CDR3 DNA reads as TGTGCCAGCAGCCAAAAACAGGGGGCGAATGAGCAGTTCTTC. It encodes CASSQKQGANEQFF.

This sequence joins TRBV9 and TRBJ2-5; 8 nucleotides align to TRBD1. The trim removed 5 bases at V and 2 bases at J, leaving 11 bases unmatched. The CDR3 has 16 residues. Germline values: CDR1 SGDLS, CDR2 YYNGEE. CDR3 coding DNA: TGTGCCAGCAGACCCGGGACAGGTGATTATCAAGAGACCCAGTACTTC. This codes for CASRPGTGDYQETQYF.

About this clonotype: A junction boundary mismatches the germline segment, possibly from a read error. The chain employs TRBV7-7 and TRBJ2-5, with TRBD2 as a possible D gene (6 bases). The germline V gene has CDR1 SSHAT and CDR2 FNYEAQ (reference sequence). The CDR3 sequence is 16 residues long. In nucleotides, the CDR3 is TGTGCTAGCAGCTCACAACCGGGAGCATCAACAGAGACCCAGTACTTC. Amino acids: CASSSQPGASTETQYF.

The chain employs TRBV9 and TRBJ2-7, with D possibly being TRBD1 or TRBD2 (5 bases each). The CDR3 runs 16 residues. Deletions cut 4 bases from V and 0 bases from J, with 17 bases between. The germline CDR1 and CDR2 sequences are SGDLS and YYNGEE. CDR3 coding DNA: TGTGCCAGCAGCCTTTGGGGGTCGGCTAGCTCCTACGAGCAGTACTTC. Protein: CASSLWGSASSYEQYF.

This clonotype was seen only a few times. The V and J genes are TRBV28 and TRBJ2-1; 7 bases agree with TRBD1. The J call may be faulty, since TRBJ2-7 better matches the DNA end. This CDR3 is 12 amino acids long. The germline V gene encodes CDR1 MDHEN and CDR2 SYDVKM. The CDR3 sequence: CASSLIQGKQYF. CDR3 nucleotide sequence: TGTGCCAGCAGTTTAATACAGGGGAAGCAGTACTTC.

This clonotype has just a few counts. V is TRBV7-8 and J is TRBJ1-1; 11 bases agree with TRBD1. Germline V gives CDR1 SGHVS, CDR2 FQNEAQ. CDR3 length equals 15 residues. V gave up 5 bases and J gave up 4 bases; unmatched junction bases: 6. The CDR3 DNA reads TGTGCCAGCAGCACAGGGACAGGGGGAGGCACTGAAGCTTTCTTT. Its translation: CASSTGTGGGTEAFF.

This clonotype was counted only a few times. The V call is TRBV6-1, the J call TRBJ2-2, with 10 bases matching TRBD1. The J segment lost 5 bases and the V segment lost 7 bases, leaving 7 bases of the junction unmatched. CDR3 length: 15 amino acids. Germline V CDR1 and CDR2: MNHNS, SASEGT. For the CDR3, the DNA is TGTGCCAGCAAAACAGACAGGGGGCAGACCGGGGAGCTGTTTTTT. This sequence encodes CASKTDRGQTGELFF.

This clonotype was detected only a few times. The CDR3 is CASSLQGLTGANVLTF. DNA for the CDR3: TGCGCCAGCAGCTTACAGGGTCTAACTGGGGCCAACGTCCTGACTTTC. The V call is TRBV5-1, the J call TRBJ2-6; possibly TRBD1 for D (6 bases). The germline gives CDR1 SGHRS, CDR2 YFSETQ. This CDR3 comprises 16 residues. Trimming pared 2 bases from V and 2 bases from J, leaving 11 bases between.

This clonotype was counted a few times. In nucleotides, the CDR3 is TGTGCCAGCAGACTACTTAAAACGGGACAGGGACCCTCCGAGCAGTACTTC. Amino acid sequence: CASRLLKTGQGPSEQYF. The chain employs TRBV5-6 and TRBJ2-7, with 9 nucleotides matching TRBD1. The V segment lost 5 bases and the J segment 6 bases; nucleotides outside the gene matches: 18. The CDR3 runs 17 residues. CDR1 SGHDT and CDR2 YYEEEE come from the germline V gene. Filled out from reference TRBV5-6 and TRBJ2-7, the complete variable domain reads DAGVTQSPTHLIKTRGQQVTLRCSPKSGHDTVSWYQQALGQGPQFIFQYYEEEERQRGNFPDRFSGHQFPNYSSELNVNALLLGDSALYLCASRLLKTGQGPSEQYFGPGTRLTVT.